Shown below are 8 T cell receptor beta chains from a single sample sequenced in a study of T cells in Graves' hyperthyroidism and ophthalmopathy. TCR beta CDR3 sequences were amplified from RNA transcripts. HTBI primers drove first-round RT-PCR of the TCR CDR3. TCRdb passed the multiplex PCR reads through MiXCR, listing each CDR3 protein once. In the table there are 250,000 to 350,000 distinct CDR3 sequences, more than 15% of which are singletons. The source material was blood. All receptors derive from an older woman with Graves' ophthalmopathy.

This clonotype was counted at least ten times. J is TRBJ2-7 and V is TRBV28; 10 bases are a match to TRBD2. The CDR3 has 14 amino acids. CDR1 and CDR2 (germline): MDHEN, SYDVKM. Trimming at V came to 8 bases and at J to 4 bases, leaving 8 bases not matched to a gene. CDR3 region: CASGYLAGDYEQYF. The CDR3, as DNA: TGTGCCAGCGGATATCTAGCGGGAGATTACGAGCAGTACTTC.

This clonotype showed up many times. This sequence joins TRBV7-2 and TRBJ1-5; D unclear. Germline V gives CDR1 SGHTA, CDR2 FQGNSA. This CDR3 contains 17 residues. Deletions cut 2 bases from V and 4 bases from J, with 18 bases between. The CDR3 region is CASSLFPARASNQPQHF. CDR3 in DNA: TGTGCCAGCAGCTTATTCCCCGCCCGGGCCTCAAATCAGCCCCAGCATTTT.

This clonotype was recorded at least ten times. J is TRBJ2-7 and V is TRBV6-1; 9 bases match TRBD1. This CDR3 has 15 residues. The germline gives CDR1 MNHNS, CDR2 SASEGT. The trim removed 5 bases at V and 7 bases at J, leaving 12 bases unmatched. This CDR3 reads CASSSIRDRVGEQYF. In DNA form, the CDR3 reads TGTGCCAGCAGTTCTATCCGGGACAGGGTGGGTGAGCAGTACTTC.

Many counts were recorded for this clonotype. The chain has TRBV15 and TRBJ1-1; D is possibly TRBD1 (6 bases). CDR1 and CDR2 from the germline V gene are LNHNV and YYDKDF (reference sequence). The V end lost 8 bases, the J end lost 0 bases, and 10 bases lay between the germline ends. CDR3 length: 13 residues. The CDR3 is CATGGQVNTEAFF. CDR3 nucleotide sequence: TGTGCCACCGGGGGGCAGGTGAACACTGAAGCTTTCTTT.

This clonotype was counted many times. V gene TRBV5-1 combines with J gene TRBJ1-1; 8 bases agree with TRBD1. CDR1 is SGHRS, CDR2 YFSETQ, per germline. The CDR3 is made up of 17 amino acids. J lost 6 bases, V lost 0 bases, and 13 bases had no gene match. The CDR3 DNA sequence: TGCGCCAGCAGCTTGGATTGGCTAGGACAGGGAGGCGCTGAAGCTTTCTTT. It encodes CASSLDWLGQGGAEAFF.

This clonotype was seen a handful of times. This rearrangement joins TRBV19 to TRBJ2-1; 10 bases agree with TRBD1. Germline V lookup: CDR1 LNHDA, CDR2 SQIVND (reference sequence). The J segment lost 3 bases and the V segment lost 5 bases, leaving 4 bases of the junction unmatched. There are 15 residues in the CDR3. The CDR3 nucleotides read TGTGCCAGTAGTTTCGGGACAGGGGTCTACAATGAGCAGTTCTTC. Amino acid sequence: CASSFGTGVYNEQFF.

This clonotype has a count of ten or more. J is TRBJ2-7 and V is TRBV7-2, with D possibly TRBD1 on 6 matching bases. Deletions cut 2 bases from V and 0 bases from J, with 14 bases between. This CDR3 is built from 16 residues. Germline CDR1 reads SGHTA; CDR2 reads FQGNSA. This chain's CDR3 is CASSLRQGQISYEQYF. In DNA form, the CDR3 reads TGTGCCAGCAGCTTACGTCAGGGGCAAATCTCCTACGAGCAGTACTTC.

This clonotype was counted only a few times. V usage is TRBV7-2 and J usage is TRBJ1-1; D perhaps matches TRBD1 (5 bases). Germline V gene sequence: CDR1 SGHTA, CDR2 FQGNSA. The CDR3 has 16 amino acids. V lost 2 bases, J lost 1 base, and 14 bases lay in between. CDR3 loop: CASSLRPQGGNTEAFF. DNA for the CDR3: TGTGCCAGCAGCTTAAGGCCCCAGGGCGGGAACACTGAAGCTTTCTTT.